The clone carrying this T cell receptor beta chain was counted between two and nine times. As yet, its antigen is unknown. The use of a sample-barcoded 5' primer and a J-beta primer mix characterized a second PCR of roughly 7 to 12 cycles. TCRdb ran MiXCR on the 5' RACE reads and lists one entry per CDR3 protein. The sample contains around 800,000 distinct CDR3 sequences, roughly 24% of which appear only once. V lost 7 bases, J lost 1 base, and 14 bases lay in between. The CDR3 consists of 16 residues. The data were obtained in a study of blood T cells in healthy people across ages. Study-wide results and limits: Researchers said unsorted PBMCs prevented a conclusive naive versus antigen-experienced comparison.

This sample was shared with a second study, whose subject was T cells of mothers and their children.

Sequenced: blood. The receptor's source is a boy under 18 in good health. This chain links TRBV12-3 or TRBV12-4 with TRBJ2-6, with D unresolved. In nucleotides, the CDR3 is TGTGCCAGCACGGTTTGGTCGATGTCTGGGGCCAACGTCCTGACTTTC. The encoded protein is CASTVWSMSGANVLTF.